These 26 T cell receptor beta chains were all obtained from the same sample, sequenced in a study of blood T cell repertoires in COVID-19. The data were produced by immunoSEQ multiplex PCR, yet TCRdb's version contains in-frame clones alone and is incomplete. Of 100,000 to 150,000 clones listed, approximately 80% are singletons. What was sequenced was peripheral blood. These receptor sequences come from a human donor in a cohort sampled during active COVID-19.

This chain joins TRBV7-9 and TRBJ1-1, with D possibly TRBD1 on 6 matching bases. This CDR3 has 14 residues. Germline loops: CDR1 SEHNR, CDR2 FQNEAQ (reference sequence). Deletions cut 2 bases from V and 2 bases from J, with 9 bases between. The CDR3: CASSLSGGNTEAFF. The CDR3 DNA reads TGTGCCAGCAGCTTATCGGGGGGCAACACTGAAGCTTTCTTT.

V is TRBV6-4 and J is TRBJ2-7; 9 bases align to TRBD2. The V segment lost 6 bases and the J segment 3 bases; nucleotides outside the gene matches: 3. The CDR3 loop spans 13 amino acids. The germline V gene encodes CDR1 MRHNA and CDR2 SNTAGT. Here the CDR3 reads CASRIAGVYEQYF. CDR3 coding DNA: TGTGCCAGCAGAATAGCGGGGGTCTACGAGCAGTACTTC.

CDR3 amino acids: CASTPFVRGDNQPQHF. CDR3 DNA sequence: TGTGCCAGCACCCCCTTTGTGCGGGGCGACAATCAGCCCCAGCATTTT. The genes are TRBV5-8 and TRBJ1-5, with a tentative D call TRBD1 (5 bases). With 6 bases removed from V and 3 bases from J, the gap between germline ends came to 19 bases. CDR3 length: 16 amino acids. CDR1 is SGHTS and CDR2 is YDEGEE in the germline V gene.

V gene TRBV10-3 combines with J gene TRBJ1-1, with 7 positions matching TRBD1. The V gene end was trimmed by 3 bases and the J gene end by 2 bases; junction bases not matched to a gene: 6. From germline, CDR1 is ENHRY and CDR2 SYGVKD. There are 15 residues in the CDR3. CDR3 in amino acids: CAISDLDRANTEAFF. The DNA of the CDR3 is TGTGCCATCAGTGACCTTGACAGGGCTAACACTGAAGCTTTCTTT.

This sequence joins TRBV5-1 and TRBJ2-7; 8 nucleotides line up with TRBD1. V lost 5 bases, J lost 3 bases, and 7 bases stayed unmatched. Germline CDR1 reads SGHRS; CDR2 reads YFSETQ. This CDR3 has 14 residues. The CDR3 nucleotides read TGCGCCAGCAGTCCGGGACAGGCAAACTACGAGCAGTACTTC. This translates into CASSPGQANYEQYF.

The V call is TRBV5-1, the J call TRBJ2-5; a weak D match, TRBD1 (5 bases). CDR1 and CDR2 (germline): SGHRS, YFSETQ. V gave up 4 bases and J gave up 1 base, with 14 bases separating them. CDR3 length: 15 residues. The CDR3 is CASSGWGIIQETQYF. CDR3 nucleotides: TGCGCCAGCAGCGGATGGGGCATTATCCAAGAGACCCAGTACTTC. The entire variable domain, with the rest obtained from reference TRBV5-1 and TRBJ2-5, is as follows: KAGVTQTPRYLIKTRGQQVTLSCSPISGHRSVSWYQQTPGQGLQFLFEYFSETQRNKGNFPGRFSGRQFSNSRSEMNVSTLELGDSALYLCASSGWGIIQETQYFGPGTRLLVL.

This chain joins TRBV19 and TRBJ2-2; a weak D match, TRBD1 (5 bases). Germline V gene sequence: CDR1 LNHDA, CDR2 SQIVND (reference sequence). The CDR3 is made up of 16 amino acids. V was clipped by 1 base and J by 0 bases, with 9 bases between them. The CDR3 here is CASSIVVRANTGELFF. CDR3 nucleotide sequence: TGTGCCAGTAGTATAGTTGTCAGGGCGAACACCGGGGAGCTGTTTTTT.

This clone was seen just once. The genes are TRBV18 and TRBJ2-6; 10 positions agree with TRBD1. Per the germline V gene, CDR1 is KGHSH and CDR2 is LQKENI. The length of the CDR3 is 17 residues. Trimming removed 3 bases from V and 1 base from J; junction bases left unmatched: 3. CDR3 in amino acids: CASSPGTGASGANVLTF. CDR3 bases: TGTGCCAGCTCACCGGGGACAGGGGCGTCTGGGGCCAACGTCCTGACTTTC.

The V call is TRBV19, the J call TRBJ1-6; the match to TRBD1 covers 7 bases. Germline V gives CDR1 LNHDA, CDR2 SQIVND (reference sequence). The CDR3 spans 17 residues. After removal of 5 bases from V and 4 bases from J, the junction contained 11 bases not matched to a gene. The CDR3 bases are TGTGCCAGTAGTCCAGGACAGGACTCCGATTATAATTCACCCCTCCACTTT. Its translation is CASSPGQDSDYNSPLHF. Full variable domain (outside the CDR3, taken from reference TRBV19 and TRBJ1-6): DGGITQSPKYLFRKEGQNVTLSCEQNLNHDAMYWYRQDPGQGLRLIYYSQIVNDFQKGDIAEGYSVSREKKESFPLTVTSAQKNPTAFYLCASSPGQDSDYNSPLHFGNGTRLTVT.

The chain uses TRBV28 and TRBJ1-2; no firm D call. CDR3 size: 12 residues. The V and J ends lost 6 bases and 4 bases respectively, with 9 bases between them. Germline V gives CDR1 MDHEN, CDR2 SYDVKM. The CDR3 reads CASRRASYGYTF. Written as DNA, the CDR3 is TGTGCCAGCAGGCGGGCCAGCTATGGCTACACCTTC.

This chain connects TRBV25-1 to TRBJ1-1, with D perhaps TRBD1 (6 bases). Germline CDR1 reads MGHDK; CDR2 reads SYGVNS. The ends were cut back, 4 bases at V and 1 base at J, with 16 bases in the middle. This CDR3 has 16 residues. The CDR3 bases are TGTGCCAGCAGTGGGCATACCGGGACAAGGAACACTGAAGCTTTCTTT. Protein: CASSGHTGTRNTEAFF. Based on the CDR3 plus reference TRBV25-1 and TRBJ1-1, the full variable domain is EADIYQTPRYLVIGTGKKITLECSQTMGHDKMYWYQQDPGMELHLIHYSYGVNSTEKGDLSSESTVSRIRTEHFPLTLESARPSHTSQYLCASSGHTGTRNTEAFFGQGTRLTVV.

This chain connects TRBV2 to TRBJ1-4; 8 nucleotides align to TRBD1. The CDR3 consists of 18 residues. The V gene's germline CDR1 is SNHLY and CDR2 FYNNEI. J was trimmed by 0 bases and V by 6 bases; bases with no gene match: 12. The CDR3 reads CASRGLGTGKATNEKLFF. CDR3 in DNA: TGTGCCAGCAGAGGACTAGGGACAGGAAAAGCAACTAATGAAAAACTGTTTTTT.

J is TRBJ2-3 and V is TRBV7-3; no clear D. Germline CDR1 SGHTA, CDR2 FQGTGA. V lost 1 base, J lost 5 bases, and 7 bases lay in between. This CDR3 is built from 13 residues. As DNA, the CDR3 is TGTGCCAGCAGCTTAAGTCGAGAAGATACGCAGTATTTT. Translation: CASSLSREDTQYF. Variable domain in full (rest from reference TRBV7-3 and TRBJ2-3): GAGVSQTPSNKVTEKGKYVELRCDPISGHTALYWYRQSLGQGPEFLIYFQGTGAADDSGLPNDRFFAVRPEGSVSTLKIQRTERGDSAVYLCASSLSREDTQYFGPGTRLTVL.

CDR3 region: CSASPRGPEKLFF. CDR3 in DNA: TGCAGTGCTAGTCCCCGTGGGCCTGAAAAACTGTTTTTT. The chain has TRBV20-1 and TRBJ1-4; the D is unclear. Deletions cut 3 bases from V and 7 bases from J, with 12 bases between. The CDR3 totals 13 residues. Germline values: CDR1 DFQATT, CDR2 SNEGSKA (reference sequence).

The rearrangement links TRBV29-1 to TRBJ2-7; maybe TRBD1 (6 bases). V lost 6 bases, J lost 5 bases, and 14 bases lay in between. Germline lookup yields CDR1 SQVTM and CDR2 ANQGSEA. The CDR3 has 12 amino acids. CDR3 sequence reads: CSVYRVPHEQYF. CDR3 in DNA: TGCAGCGTCTACAGGGTCCCCCACGAGCAGTACTTC.

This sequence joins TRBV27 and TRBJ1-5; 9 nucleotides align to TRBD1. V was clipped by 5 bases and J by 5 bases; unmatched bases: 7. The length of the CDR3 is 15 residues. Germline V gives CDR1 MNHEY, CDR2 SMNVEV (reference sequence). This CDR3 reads CASSLQGASHQPQHF. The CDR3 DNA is TGTGCCAGCAGTCTACAGGGGGCTTCCCATCAGCCCCAGCATTTT.

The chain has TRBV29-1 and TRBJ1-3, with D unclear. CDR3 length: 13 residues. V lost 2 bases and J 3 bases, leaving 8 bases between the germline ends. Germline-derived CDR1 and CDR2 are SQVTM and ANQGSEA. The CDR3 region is CSVESGVGNTIYF. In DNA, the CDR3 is TGCAGCGTTGAAAGCGGGGTTGGAAACACCATATATTTT.

CDR3 sequence reads: CASRAGASTTNEKLFF. The CDR3, as DNA: TGTGCCAGCAGGGCAGGGGCGTCGACAACTAATGAAAAACTGTTTTTT. The chain combines TRBV2 with TRBJ1-4; D might be TRBD1 (6 bases). V lost 6 bases and J lost 0, with 14 bases in between. The CDR3 contains 16 residues. Germline loops: CDR1 SNHLY, CDR2 FYNNEI.

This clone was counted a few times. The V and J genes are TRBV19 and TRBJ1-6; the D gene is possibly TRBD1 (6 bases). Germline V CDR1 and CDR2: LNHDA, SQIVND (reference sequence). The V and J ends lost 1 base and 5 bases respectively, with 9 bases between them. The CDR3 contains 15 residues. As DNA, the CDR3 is TGTGCCAGTAGTATAGGGGGACAACATAATTCACCCCTCCACTTT. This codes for CASSIGGQHNSPLHF.

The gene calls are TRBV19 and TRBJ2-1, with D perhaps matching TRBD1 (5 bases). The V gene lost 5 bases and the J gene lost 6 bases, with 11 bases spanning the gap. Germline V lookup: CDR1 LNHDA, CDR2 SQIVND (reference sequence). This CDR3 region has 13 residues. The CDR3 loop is CASSAPGFNEQFF. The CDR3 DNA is TGTGCCAGTAGTGCCCCAGGGTTCAATGAGCAGTTCTTC. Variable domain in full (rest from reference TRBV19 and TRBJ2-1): DGGITQSPKYLFRKEGQNVTLSCEQNLNHDAMYWYRQDPGQGLRLIYYSQIVNDFQKGDIAEGYSVSREKKESFPLTVTSAQKNPTAFYLCASSAPGFNEQFFGPGTRLTVL.

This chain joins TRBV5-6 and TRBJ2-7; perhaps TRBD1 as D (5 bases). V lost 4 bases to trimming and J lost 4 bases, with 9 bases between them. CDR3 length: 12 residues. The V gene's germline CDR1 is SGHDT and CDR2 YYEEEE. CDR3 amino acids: CASSIRDYEQYF. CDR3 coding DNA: TGTGCCAGCAGCATCAGGGATTACGAGCAGTACTTC.

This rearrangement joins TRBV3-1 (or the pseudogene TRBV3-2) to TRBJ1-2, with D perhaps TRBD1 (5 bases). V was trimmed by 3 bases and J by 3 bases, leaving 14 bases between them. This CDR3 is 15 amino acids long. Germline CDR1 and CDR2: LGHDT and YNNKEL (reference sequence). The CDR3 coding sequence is TGTGCCAGCAGCCAGACCAGGGATTCCTACTATGGCTACACCTTC. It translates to CASSQTRDSYYGYTF.

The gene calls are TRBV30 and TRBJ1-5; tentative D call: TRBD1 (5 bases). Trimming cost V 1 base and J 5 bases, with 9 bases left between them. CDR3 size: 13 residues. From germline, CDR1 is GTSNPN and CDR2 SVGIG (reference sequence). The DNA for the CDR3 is TGTGCCTGGAGTGAGGGGTTGGATCAGCCCCAGCATTTT. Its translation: CAWSEGLDQPQHF.

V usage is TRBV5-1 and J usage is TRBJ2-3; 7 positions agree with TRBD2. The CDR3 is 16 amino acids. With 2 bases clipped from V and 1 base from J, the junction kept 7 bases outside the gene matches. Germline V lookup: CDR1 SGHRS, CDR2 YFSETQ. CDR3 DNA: TGCGCCAGCAGCTTATCCGGGACTACCGGCACAGATACGCAGTATTTT. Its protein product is CASSLSGTTGTDTQYF.

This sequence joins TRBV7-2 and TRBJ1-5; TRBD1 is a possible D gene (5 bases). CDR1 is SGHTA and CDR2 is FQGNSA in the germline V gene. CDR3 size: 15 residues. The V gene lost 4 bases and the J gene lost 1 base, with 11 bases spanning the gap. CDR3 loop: CASSSWGGSNQPQHF. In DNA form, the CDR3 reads TGTGCCAGCAGCTCATGGGGGGGAAGCAATCAGCCCCAGCATTTT.

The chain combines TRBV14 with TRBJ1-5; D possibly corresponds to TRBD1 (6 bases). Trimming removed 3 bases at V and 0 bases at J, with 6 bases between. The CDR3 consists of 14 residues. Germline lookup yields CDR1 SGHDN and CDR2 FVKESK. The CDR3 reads CASSQTGSNQPQHF. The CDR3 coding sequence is TGTGCCAGCAGCCAGACAGGTAGCAATCAGCCCCAGCATTTT.